What follows are 4 T cell receptor beta chains derived from one specimen sequenced in a study of blood T cell repertoires in COVID-19. The repertoire was sequenced with immunoSEQ multiplex PCR; TCRdb's copy has only in-frame clones and lacks some. Found here are fewer than 150,000 clones, 75% to 90% of them singletons; the top ten hold about 11%. Sequences were obtained from peripheral blood. The receptor source for this set is a woman aged 80 or older with acute or convalescent COVID-19.

V is TRBV27 and J is TRBJ2-2; 13 bases agree with TRBD2. From germline, CDR1 is MNHEY and CDR2 SMNVEV (reference sequence). V lost 7 bases and J lost 7; bases outside the gene matches: 6. This CDR3 comprises 15 residues. CDR3 residues: CASKTSGGVSGELFF. CDR3 DNA sequence: TGTGCCAGCAAAACTAGCGGGGGGGTTAGCGGGGAGCTGTTTTTT.

This clone is a singleton in its sample. The chain uses TRBV5-1 and TRBJ2-4; 7 positions agree with TRBD1. J was trimmed by 1 base and V by 4 bases; bases with no gene match: 2. Germline V gene sequence: CDR1 SGHRS, CDR2 YFSETQ. This CDR3 region has 14 residues. Here the CDR3 DNA reads TGCGCCAGCAGCCCGGGACAGGCCAAAAACATTCAGTACTTC. Residues: CASSPGQAKNIQYF.

J is TRBJ1-4 and V is TRBV29-1; possibly TRBD1 for D (6 bases). The length of the CDR3 is 12 residues. CDR1 is SQVTM and CDR2 is ANQGSEA in the germline V gene. V was pared by 6 bases and J by 7 bases, with 12 bases between. The CDR3 bases are TGCAGCGTCCTACAGGGACCTGAAAAACTGTTTTTT. Protein: CSVLQGPEKLFF. Full variable domain (missing parts from reference TRBV29-1 and TRBJ1-4): SAVISQKPSRDICQRGTSLTIQCQVDSQVTMMFWYRQQPGQSLTLIATANQGSEATYESGFVIDKFPISRPNLTFSTLTVSNMSPEDSSIYLCSVLQGPEKLFFGSGTQLSVL.

The rearrangement joins TRBV12-3 or TRBV12-4 to TRBJ1-3; no firm D call. The CDR3 contains 13 residues. V shed 6 bases and J shed 0 bases, with 6 bases lying between them. In nucleotides, the CDR3 is TGTGCCAGCAGCTACCGCTCTGGAAACACCATATATTTT. Translating it yields CASSYRSGNTIYF.